The 32 T cell receptor beta chains below come from one sample, sequenced in a study of CD8 T cells in ankylosing spondylitis. Study-wide points: Ankylosing spondylitis blood appeared to carry a characteristic TCR beta motif of several highly homologous variants.

TCRdb fed the 5' RACE reads into MiXCR, producing one record per CDR3 protein. In the table there are over 700,000 distinct CDR3 sequences, around 20% of which are singletons. Which antigens these TCRs recognize remains unknown. The sample consisted of blood, either unsorted or a sorted T cell fraction (not recorded which). Source of these receptors: a male donor with ankylosing spondylitis.

The chain uses TRBV20-1 and TRBJ2-3, with 9 nucleotides matching TRBD1. The V and J ends lost 3 bases and 2 bases, in that order; junction bases with no gene match: 15. Germline CDR1 DFQATT, CDR2 SNEGSKA (reference sequence). The CDR3 spans 18 residues. Here the CDR3 reads CSASEPGQGSQPTDTQYF. The CDR3 nucleotides read TGCAGTGCTAGCGAGCCGGGACAGGGAAGTCAACCCACAGATACGCAGTATTTT.

Many counts were recorded for this clonotype. The chain links TRBV29-1 to TRBJ2-7; D is uncertain. The germline V gene has CDR1 SQVTM and CDR2 ANQGSEA. V lost 5 bases and J 4 bases, leaving 18 bases between the germline ends. The CDR3 covers 14 residues. CDR3 nucleotides: TGCAGCGTTAGTTCCCAGGTGGGGTTATACGAGCAGTACTTC. This translates into CSVSSQVGLYEQYF.

Ten or more counts support this clonotype. Here the CDR3 reads CASNTDRGVSPLHF. The CDR3 nucleotides are TGTGCCAGCAACACGGACAGGGGAGTGTCACCCCTCCACTTT. The chain is built from TRBV12-3 or TRBV12-4 and TRBJ1-6, with 9 nucleotides matching TRBD1. The CDR3 has 14 residues. V was clipped by 7 bases and J by 10 bases; unmatched bases: 8.

This clonotype was observed a few times. The rearrangement joins TRBV20-1 to TRBJ2-5, with D perhaps TRBD2 (6 bases). Trimming cost V 3 bases and J 5 bases, with 13 bases left between them. The V gene's germline CDR1 is DFQATT and CDR2 SNEGSKA (reference sequence). The CDR3 consists of 13 residues. The CDR3 reads CSASVLAVETQYF. The CDR3 DNA is TGCAGTGCTAGTGTACTAGCCGTGGAGACCCAGTACTTC.

The chain links TRBV12-3 or TRBV12-4 to TRBJ2-3; tentatively, D is TRBD1 (6 bases). The CDR3 extends over 15 amino acids. V was pared by 6 bases and J by 3 bases, with 16 bases between. The CDR3 DNA reads as TGTGCCAGCAGACCCTCCTGGGGGCTGACAGATACGCAGTATTTT. This sequence encodes CASRPSWGLTDTQYF.

The rearrangement uses TRBV20-1 and TRBJ1-2, with D perhaps TRBD1 (5 bases). The CDR3 length is 11 residues. The germline V and J ends were trimmed by 6 bases and 8 bases, with 13 bases remaining between them. Germline values: CDR1 DFQATT, CDR2 SNEGSKA (reference sequence). DNA for the CDR3: TGCAGTGCGAGACAGTTTCAAGGCTACACCTTC. Translated, it gives CSARQFQGYTF.

This clonotype was seen more than once but under ten times. CDR3 nucleotide sequence: TGTGCCTGGAGTCCCGCGGGGGCAACCTACAATGAGCAGTTCTTC. Translation gives CAWSPAGATYNEQFF. This chain connects TRBV30 to TRBJ2-1, with D tentatively TRBD2 (7 bases). Trimming pared 2 bases from V and 2 bases from J, leaving 13 bases between. The CDR3 extends over 15 amino acids. Germline CDR1 and CDR2: GTSNPN and SVGIG (reference sequence).

The table lists this clonotype with many counts. V gene TRBV20-1 combines with J gene TRBJ2-5; the D gene is possibly TRBD2 (7 bases). The CDR3 is 13 amino acids. Looked up from germline, CDR1 is DFQATT and CDR2 is SNEGSKA (reference sequence). Trimming took 6 bases from V and 5 from J, leaving 16 bases between them. CDR3 bases: TGCAGTGCCGACCGGGGGGCGGGGGAGACCCAGTACTTC. It yields the protein CSADRGAGETQYF.

This clonotype was picked up a small number of times. The V and J genes are TRBV20-1 and TRBJ2-1; D remains ambiguous. The CDR3 is 16 residues long. Germline assignment: CDR1 DFQATT and CDR2 SNEGSKA (reference sequence). The V end lost 1 base, the J end lost 4 bases, and 17 bases lay between the germline ends. DNA of the CDR3: TGCAGTGCTAGAGCGGCTAGGAAGGAAGTGTACAATGAGCAGTTCTTC. It translates to CSARAARKEVYNEQFF.

This clonotype was observed a few times. As DNA, the CDR3 is TGCAGCGTTGAAGTCGGGGGGTTTCGCACTGAAGCTTTCTTT. The encoded protein is CSVEVGGFRTEAFF. The chain combines TRBV29-1 with TRBJ1-1; D perhaps matches TRBD1 (5 bases). Germline V lookup: CDR1 SQVTM, CDR2 ANQGSEA. With 1 base removed from V and 4 bases from J, the gap between germline ends came to 13 bases. The CDR3 totals 14 residues.

This clonotype was observed a few times. V and J are TRBV29-1 and TRBJ2-2; 7 bases are shared with TRBD2. The junction had 0 bases not matched to a gene; V was cut back by 2 bases and J by 6 bases. The CDR3 runs to 12 residues. Germline CDR1 reads SQVTM; CDR2 reads ANQGSEA. The CDR3 here is CSVERGAGELFF. CDR3 coding DNA: TGCAGCGTTGAACGGGGGGCCGGGGAGCTGTTTTTT.

The chain links TRBV29-1 to TRBJ1-6; D is unresolved. Germline loops: CDR1 SQVTM, CDR2 ANQGSEA. The CDR3 has 13 amino acids. CDR3 sequence: CRPTLNLNSPLHF. The CDR3 nucleotides are TGCAGGCCCACACTAAACCTTAATTCACCCCTCCACTTT.

The V call is TRBV20-1, the J call TRBJ2-1, with 10 bases lining up with TRBD2. The length of the CDR3 is 16 residues. The V and J ends lost 2 bases and 9 bases, in that order; junction bases with no gene match: 13. Germline lookup yields CDR1 DFQATT and CDR2 SNEGSKA (reference sequence). This CDR3 reads CSARPGTSAARGEQFF. In DNA, the CDR3 is TGCAGTGCTAGACCTGGGACTAGCGCCGCCCGGGGTGAGCAGTTCTTC.

The gene calls are TRBV20-1 and TRBJ1-2; a possible D gene is TRBD1 (6 bases). CDR3 size: 16 residues. Germline CDR1 is DFQATT and CDR2 is SNEGSKA (reference sequence). V was trimmed by 0 bases and J by 8 bases, leaving 22 bases between them. The CDR3: CSARDQRDTGIEGYTF. CDR3 nucleotide sequence: TGCAGTGCTAGAGATCAACGGGACACCGGAATAGAGGGCTACACCTTC.

This clonotype was recorded at least ten times. The chain joins TRBV5-6 to TRBJ2-7; weak D call: TRBD2 (6 bases). CDR1 is SGHDT and CDR2 is YYEEEE in the germline V gene. Trimming removed 0 bases at V and 7 bases at J, with 17 bases between. The CDR3 totals 15 residues. CDR3 sequence reads: CASSLGGDPGWEQYF. The CDR3, as DNA: TGTGCCAGCAGCTTGGGGGGGGACCCAGGATGGGAGCAGTACTTC.

This clonotype turned up a few times. The CDR3 protein is CASTMKSLNGYTF. CDR3 nucleotides: TGTGCCAGCACTATGAAGTCCCTGAATGGCTACACCTTC. This chain connects TRBV6-2 or TRBV6-3 to TRBJ1-2, with D unclear. The V gene's germline CDR1 is MNHEY and CDR2 SVGEGT. This CDR3 is built from 13 residues. V dropped 7 bases and J dropped 6 bases, with 15 bases sitting between them.

This clonotype was recorded at least ten times. The chain couples TRBV10-3 to TRBJ1-2, with a tentative D call TRBD1 (6 bases). Per the germline V gene, CDR1 is ENHRY and CDR2 is SYGVKD. There are 12 residues in the CDR3. Trimming stripped 10 bases from V and 4 bases from J, with 13 bases between. The CDR3 DNA is TGTGCCAGCTCAGGGGTGGGCTATGGCTACACCTTC. It specifies CASSGVGYGYTF.

This clonotype was seen many times. CDR3 loop: CASSTSSYEQYF. The CDR3 coding sequence is TGTGCCAGCAGTACGAGCTCCTACGAGCAGTACTTC. The chain recombines TRBV12-3 or TRBV12-4 with TRBJ2-7; no clear D. V gave up 5 bases and J gave up 0 bases, with 5 bases separating them. This CDR3 is 12 amino acids long.

This sequence joins TRBV5-1 and TRBJ2-2; D is uncertain. The V end lost 2 bases, the J end lost 0 bases, and 11 bases lay between the germline ends. The CDR3 covers 16 residues. The germline V gene has CDR1 SGHRS and CDR2 YFSETQ. CDR3 DNA sequence: TGCGCCAGCAGCTTAACAACACTTCCGAACACCGGGGAGCTGTTTTTT. This encodes CASSLTTLPNTGELFF.

CDR3 in amino acids: CASRTTGGYEAFF. DNA of the CDR3: TGTGCCAGCAGGACGACAGGGGGCTACGAAGCTTTCTTT. The chain is built from TRBV6-1 and TRBJ1-1, with 10 bases identical to TRBD1. The CDR3 loop spans 13 amino acids. Germline assignment: CDR1 MNHNS and CDR2 SASEGT. V lost 6 bases to trimming and J lost 8 bases; unmatched junction nucleotides: 6.

This clonotype turned up a few times. The chain is built from TRBV6-1 and TRBJ2-2; a possible D gene is TRBD2 (7 bases). The CDR3 loop spans 15 amino acids. CDR1 MNHNS and CDR2 SASEGT come from the germline V gene. Trimming took off 7 bases at V and 4 bases at J, with 16 bases between the two ends. The CDR3 region has the DNA TGTGCCAGCAAACTTGGGGGGGCCGCCACCGGGGAGCTGTTTTTT. Translated, it gives CASKLGGAATGELFF.

This clonotype occurred once. The V call is TRBV29-1, the J call TRBJ2-5, with D uncertain. Germline V gene sequence: CDR1 SQVTM, CDR2 ANQGSEA. V lost 0 bases and J 4 bases, leaving 9 bases between the germline ends. This CDR3 has 13 amino acids. The CDR3 DNA reads as TGCAGCGTTGAAGACCCTACCCCAGAGACCCAGTACTTC. Translation: CSVEDPTPETQYF.

This sequence joins TRBV28 and TRBJ2-7; TRBD1 agrees at 9 bases. The V and J ends lost 5 bases and 6 bases, in that order; junction bases with no gene match: 5. Germline loops: CDR1 MDHEN, CDR2 SYDVKM. CDR3 length: 13 residues. CDR3 sequence: CASSKTGGVEQYF. The CDR3 bases are TGTGCCAGCAGTAAAACAGGGGGCGTCGAGCAGTACTTC.

This clonotype was counted ten times or more. Here the CDR3 reads CAISDSGTSLEQYF. The CDR3 DNA follows: TGTGCCATCAGTGATTCCGGGACAAGCCTCGAGCAGTACTTC. This chain links TRBV10-3 with TRBJ2-7; a possible D gene is TRBD1 (6 bases). Germline V gives CDR1 ENHRY, CDR2 SYGVKD. The V gene lost 3 bases and the J gene lost 6 bases, with 15 bases spanning the gap. The CDR3 totals 14 residues.

This clonotype appeared many times. The rearrangement joins TRBV7-3 to TRBJ2-3; 9 bases map to TRBD2. CDR3 length: 14 residues. V lost 5 bases to trimming and J lost 5 bases; unmatched junction nucleotides: 5. Germline CDR1 SGHTA, CDR2 FQGTGA. The CDR3 sequence is CASSGSGSKDTQYF. DNA of the CDR3: TGTGCCAGCAGCGGTAGCGGGAGTAAAGATACGCAGTATTTT.

The CDR3 coding sequence is TGTGCCAGCGGCCCGCCCCACAGGAATGAGCAGTTCTTC. It is translated as CASGPPHRNEQFF. The chain links TRBV11-2 to TRBJ2-1, with D possibly matching TRBD1 (5 bases). Looked up from germline, CDR1 is SGHAT and CDR2 is FQNNGV. There are 13 residues in the CDR3. V lost 8 bases, J lost 7 bases, and 15 bases lay in between. Combining the CDR3 with reference TRBV11-2 and TRBJ2-1 gives the whole variable domain EAGVAQSPRYKIIEKRQSVAFWCNPISGHATLYWYQQILGQGPKLLIQFQNNGVVDDSQLPKDRFSAERLKGVDSTLKIQPAKLEDSAVYLCASGPPHRNEQFFGPGTRLTVL.

The chain employs TRBV29-1 and TRBJ2-1; TRBD2 aligns across 8 bases. Germline V CDR1 and CDR2: SQVTM, ANQGSEA. V lost 4 bases to trimming and J lost 8 bases; unmatched junction nucleotides: 1. CDR3 length: 11 residues. The CDR3, as DNA: TGCAGCGTTGCGGGAGGGGATGAGCAGTTCTTC. Amino acids: CSVAGGDEQFF.

This clonotype showed up just a few times. This sequence joins TRBV7-9 and TRBJ2-5; 13 bases fit TRBD2. The CDR3 length is 14 residues. V was clipped by 6 bases and J by 2 bases; unmatched bases: 0. From germline, CDR1 is SEHNR and CDR2 FQNEAQ (reference sequence). CDR3 bases: TGTGCCAGCAGGGGACTAGCGGGACAAGAGACCCAGTACTTC. Its protein is CASRGLAGQETQYF.

The gene calls are TRBV5-1 and TRBJ2-3; the D is unclear. The CDR3 extends over 15 amino acids. Per germline, CDR1 SGHRS and CDR2 YFSETQ. V lost 4 bases, J lost 2 bases, and 14 bases lay in between. CDR3 sequence: CASSPAPSITDTQYF. CDR3 in DNA: TGCGCCAGCAGCCCGGCGCCCTCCATCACAGATACGCAGTATTTT.

This clonotype has just a few counts. This chain connects TRBV12-3 or TRBV12-4 to TRBJ2-2; D gene uncertain. This CDR3 has 15 residues. V was clipped by 5 bases and J by 1 base, with 11 bases between them. The CDR3 sequence is CASSPGLRNTGELFF. The CDR3 DNA is TGTGCCAGCAGTCCGGGCCTTCGGAACACCGGGGAGCTGTTTTTT.

The sample holds a few counts of this clonotype. The CDR3 reads CASSPTRQGRGEQYF. The DNA of the CDR3 is TGTGCCAGCTCACCAACAAGACAAGGCCGAGGCGAGCAGTACTTC. This chain joins TRBV18 and TRBJ2-7; D is unclear. Germline-derived CDR1 and CDR2 are KGHSH and LQKENI. The CDR3 covers 15 residues. V lost 2 bases, J lost 6 bases, and 17 bases lay in between. Supplemented by reference TRBV18 and TRBJ2-7, the full variable domain reads NAGVMQNPRHLVRRRGQEARLRCSPMKGHSHVYWYRQLPEEGLKFMVYLQKENIIDESGMPKERFSAEFPKEGPSILRIQQVVRGDSAAYFCASSPTRQGRGEQYFGPGTRLTVT.

This clonotype was seen more than once but under ten times. This rearrangement joins TRBV3-1 to TRBJ2-7; perhaps D is TRBD1 or TRBD2 (5 bases each). Trimming removed 5 bases at V and 7 bases at J, with 24 bases between. Germline loops: CDR1 LGHDT, CDR2 YNNKEL (reference sequence). CDR3 length: 16 residues. CDR3 amino acids: CASSSRDAAETGEQYF. In nucleotides, the CDR3 is TGTGCCAGCAGCTCCAGGGACGCGGCAGAAACCGGGGAGCAGTACTTC.